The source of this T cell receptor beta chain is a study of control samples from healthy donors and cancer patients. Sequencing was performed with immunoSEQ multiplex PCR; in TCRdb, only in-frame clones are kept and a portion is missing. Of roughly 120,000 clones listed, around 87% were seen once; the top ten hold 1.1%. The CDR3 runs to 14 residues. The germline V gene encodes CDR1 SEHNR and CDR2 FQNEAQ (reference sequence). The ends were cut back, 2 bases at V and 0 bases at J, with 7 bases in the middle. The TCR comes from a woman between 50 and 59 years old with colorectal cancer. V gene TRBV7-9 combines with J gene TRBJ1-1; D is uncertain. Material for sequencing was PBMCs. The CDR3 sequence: CASSLKGVNTEAFF. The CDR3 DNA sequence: TGTGCCAGCAGCTTAAAGGGTGTGAACACTGAAGCTTTCTTT.